This T cell receptor (beta chain) was sequenced during a study of T cell changes during pregnancy in multiple sclerosis. Sequencing was performed with immunoSEQ multiplex PCR; in TCRdb, only in-frame clones are kept and a portion is missing. This table holds about 73,000 clones, roughly nine tenths found once. Sequenced material: peripheral blood, taken in the second trimester of pregnancy. The receptor was isolated from a female donor in good health, enrolled as a control in a pregnancy study.

CDR3 sequence reads: CASSLGTGLTEQFF. The DNA for the CDR3 is TGTGCCAGCAGTCTGGGGACAGGTCTCACTGAGCAGTTCTTC. The V gene is TRBV2, the J gene TRBJ2-1; 8 bases are a match to TRBD1. J lost 9 bases, V lost 5 bases, and 9 bases had no gene match. The CDR3 is 14 amino acids. Germline V gives CDR1 SNHLY, CDR2 FYNNEI.